This T cell receptor beta chain was retrieved from a study of blood T cell repertoires in COVID-19. The overall study: From the United States, Italy and Spain came samples of acute and convalescent COVID-19. Nucleic acid was either cDNA or gDNA, and it came from T cells, B-cell-depleted T cells, or PBMCs.

The CDR3 is 16 amino acids. The V gene end was trimmed by 2 bases and the J gene end by 8 bases; junction bases not matched to a gene: 12. CDR1 is GTSNPN and CDR2 is SVGIG in the germline V gene (reference sequence). This clone was detected once. Per the authors' pipeline: From reference gene primer amplification, estimates of nucleated cell counts were derived. Clones were read by immunoSEQ multiplex PCR, and TCRdb kept only the in-frame ones, dropping some. V and J calls plus clone size are reproduced from that table; the DNA served to infer D and trimming. The table includes about 260,000 clones, about 89% detected once.

The receptor's source is a woman aged 40 to 55 who had recovered from COVID-19. J is TRBJ1-4 and V is TRBV30, with TRBD1 matching over 9 bases. The sample was peripheral blood. The CDR3 protein is CAWSSTSGTGYEKLFF. The CDR3 coding sequence is TGTGCCTGGAGTTCCACCTCCGGGACAGGGTACGAAAAACTGTTTTTT.